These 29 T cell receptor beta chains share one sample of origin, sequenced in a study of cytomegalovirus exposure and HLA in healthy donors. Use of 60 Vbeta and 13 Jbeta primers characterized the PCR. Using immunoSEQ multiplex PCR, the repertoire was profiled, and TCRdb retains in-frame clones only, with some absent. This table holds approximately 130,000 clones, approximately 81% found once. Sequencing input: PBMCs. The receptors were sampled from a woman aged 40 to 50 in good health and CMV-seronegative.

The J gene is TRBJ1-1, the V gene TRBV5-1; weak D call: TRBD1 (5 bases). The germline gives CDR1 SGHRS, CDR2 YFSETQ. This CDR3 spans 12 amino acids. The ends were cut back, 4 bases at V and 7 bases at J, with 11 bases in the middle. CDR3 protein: CASSPGGGEAFF. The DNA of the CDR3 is TGCGCCAGCAGCCCGGGGGGGGGTGAAGCTTTCTTT.

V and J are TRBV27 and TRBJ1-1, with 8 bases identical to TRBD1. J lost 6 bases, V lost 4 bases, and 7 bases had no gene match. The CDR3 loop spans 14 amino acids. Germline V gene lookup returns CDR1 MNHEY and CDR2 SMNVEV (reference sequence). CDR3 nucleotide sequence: TGTGCCAGCAGTTCCAGGGGGCTGAGCCCTGAAGCTTTCTTT. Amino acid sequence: CASSSRGLSPEAFF.

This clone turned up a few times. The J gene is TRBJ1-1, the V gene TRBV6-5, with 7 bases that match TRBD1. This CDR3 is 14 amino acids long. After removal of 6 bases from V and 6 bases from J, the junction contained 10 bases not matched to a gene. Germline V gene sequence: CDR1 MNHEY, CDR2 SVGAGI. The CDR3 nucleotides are TGTGCCAGCAGCCCCGGGACAGATGATCCTGAAGCTTTCTTT. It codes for CASSPGTDDPEAFF.

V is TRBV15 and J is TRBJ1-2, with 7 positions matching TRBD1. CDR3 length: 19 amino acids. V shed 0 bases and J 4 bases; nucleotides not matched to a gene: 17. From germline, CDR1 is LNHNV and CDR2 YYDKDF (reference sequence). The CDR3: CATSRETGTAINLRYGYTF. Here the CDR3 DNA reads TGTGCCACCAGCAGAGAAACCGGGACAGCTATAAACCTGCGCTATGGCTACACCTTC. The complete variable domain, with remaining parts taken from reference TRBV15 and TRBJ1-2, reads DAMVIQNPRYQVTQFGKPVTLSCSQTLNHNVMYWYQQKSSQAPKLLFHYYDKDFNNEADTPDNFQSRRPNTSFCFLDIRSPGLGDTAMYLCATSRETGTAINLRYGYTFGSGTRLTVV.

The chain's CDR3 is CASSPDKYEQYF. CDR3 bases: TGTGCCAGCAGCCCTGACAAGTACGAGCAGTACTTC. The chain has TRBV7-2 and TRBJ2-7; D is uncertain. V lost 5 bases to trimming and J lost 4 bases, with 9 bases between them. The CDR3 contains 12 residues. Germline loops: CDR1 SGHTA, CDR2 FQGNSA.

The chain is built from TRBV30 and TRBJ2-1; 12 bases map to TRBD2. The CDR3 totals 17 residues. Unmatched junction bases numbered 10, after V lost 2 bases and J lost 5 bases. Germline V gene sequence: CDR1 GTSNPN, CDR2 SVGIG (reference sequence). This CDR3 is CAWSKLELAGGHNEQFF. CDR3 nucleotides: TGTGCCTGGAGTAAGTTGGAGCTAGCGGGGGGGCACAATGAGCAGTTCTTC. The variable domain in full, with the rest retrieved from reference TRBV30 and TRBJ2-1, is SQTIHQWPATLVQPVGSPLSLECTVEGTSNPNLYWYRQAAGRGLQLLFYSVGIGQISSEVPQNLSASRPQDRQFILSSKKLLLSDSGFYLCAWSKLELAGGHNEQFFGPGTRLTVL.

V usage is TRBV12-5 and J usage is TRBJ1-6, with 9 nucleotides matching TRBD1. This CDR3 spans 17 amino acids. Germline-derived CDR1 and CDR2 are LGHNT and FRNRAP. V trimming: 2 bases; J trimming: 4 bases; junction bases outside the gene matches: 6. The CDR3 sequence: CASGLRGQGLYNSPLHF. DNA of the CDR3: TGTGCTAGTGGTTTGAGAGGACAGGGGCTGTATAATTCACCCCTCCACTTT.

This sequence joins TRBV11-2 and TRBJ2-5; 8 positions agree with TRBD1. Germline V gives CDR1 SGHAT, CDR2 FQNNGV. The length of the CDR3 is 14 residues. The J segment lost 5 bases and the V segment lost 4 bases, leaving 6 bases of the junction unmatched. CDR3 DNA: TGTGCCAGCAGCTCGACAGGGGTTTGGGAGACCCAGTACTTC. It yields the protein CASSSTGVWETQYF. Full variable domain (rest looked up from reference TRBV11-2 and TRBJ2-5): EAGVAQSPRYKIIEKRQSVAFWCNPISGHATLYWYQQILGQGPKLLIQFQNNGVVDDSQLPKDRFSAERLKGVDSTLKIQPAKLEDSAVYLCASSSTGVWETQYFGPGTRLLVL.

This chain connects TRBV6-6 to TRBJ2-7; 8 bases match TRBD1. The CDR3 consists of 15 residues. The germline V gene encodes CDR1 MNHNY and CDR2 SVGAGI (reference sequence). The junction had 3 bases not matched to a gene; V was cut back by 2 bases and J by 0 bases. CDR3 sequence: CASSYDRGHSYEQYF. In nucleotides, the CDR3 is TGTGCCAGCAGTTACGACAGGGGCCACTCCTACGAGCAGTACTTC.

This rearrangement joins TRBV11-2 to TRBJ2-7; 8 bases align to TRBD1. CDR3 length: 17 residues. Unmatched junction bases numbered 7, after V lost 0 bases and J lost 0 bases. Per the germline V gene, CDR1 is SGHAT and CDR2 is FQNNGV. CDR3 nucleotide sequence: TGTGCCAGCAGCTTAGATAGGACAGGGTTGAGCTCCTACGAGCAGTACTTC. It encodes CASSLDRTGLSSYEQYF.

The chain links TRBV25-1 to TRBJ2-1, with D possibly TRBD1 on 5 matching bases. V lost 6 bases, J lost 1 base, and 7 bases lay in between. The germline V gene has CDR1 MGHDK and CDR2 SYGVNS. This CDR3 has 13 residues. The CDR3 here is CASRDISYNEQFF. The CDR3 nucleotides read TGTGCCAGCAGGGACATTTCCTACAATGAGCAGTTCTTC.

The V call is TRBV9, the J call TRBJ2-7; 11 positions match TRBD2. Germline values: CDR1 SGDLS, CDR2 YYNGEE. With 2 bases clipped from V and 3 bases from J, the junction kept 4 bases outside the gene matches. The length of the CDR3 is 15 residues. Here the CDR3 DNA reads TGTGCCAGCAGCGTCGCTAGCGGGGGGAACTACGAGCAGTACTTC. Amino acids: CASSVASGGNYEQYF.

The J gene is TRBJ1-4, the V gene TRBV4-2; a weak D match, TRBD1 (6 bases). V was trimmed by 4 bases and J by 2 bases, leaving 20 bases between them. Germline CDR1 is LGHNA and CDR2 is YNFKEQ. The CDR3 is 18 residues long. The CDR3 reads CASSLGASSTGTNEKLFF. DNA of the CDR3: TGTGCCAGCAGCCTGGGCGCTTCATCTACAGGGACTAATGAAAAACTGTTTTTT.

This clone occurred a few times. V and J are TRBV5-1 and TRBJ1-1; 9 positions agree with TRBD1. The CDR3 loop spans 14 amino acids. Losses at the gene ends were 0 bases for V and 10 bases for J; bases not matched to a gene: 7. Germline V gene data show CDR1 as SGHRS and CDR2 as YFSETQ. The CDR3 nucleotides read TGCGCCAGCAGCTTGGGGGGGGACAGGGATAGAGCTTTCTTT. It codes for CASSLGGDRDRAFF. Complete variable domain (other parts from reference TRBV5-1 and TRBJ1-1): KAGVTQTPRYLIKTRGQQVTLSCSPISGHRSVSWYQQTPGQGLQFLFEYFSETQRNKGNFPGRFSGRQFSNSRSEMNVSTLELGDSALYLCASSLGGDRDRAFFGQGTRLTVV.

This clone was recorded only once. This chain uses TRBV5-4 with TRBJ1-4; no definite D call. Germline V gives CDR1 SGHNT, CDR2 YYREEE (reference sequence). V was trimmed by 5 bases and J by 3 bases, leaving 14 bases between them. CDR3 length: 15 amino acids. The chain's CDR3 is CASSRERSPNEKLFF. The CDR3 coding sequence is TGTGCCAGCAGTAGGGAGAGGTCCCCTAATGAAAAACTGTTTTTT.

This CDR3 reads CASSPRPTSGSSYEQYF. The CDR3 DNA is TGCGCCAGCAGCCCCAGGCCGACTAGCGGGAGCTCCTACGAGCAGTACTTC. This chain connects TRBV5-1 to TRBJ2-7, with 12 bases identical to TRBD2. J gave up 0 bases and V 4 bases, and 8 bases lay outside the gene matches. Germline V lookup: CDR1 SGHRS, CDR2 YFSETQ. This CDR3 comprises 17 residues.

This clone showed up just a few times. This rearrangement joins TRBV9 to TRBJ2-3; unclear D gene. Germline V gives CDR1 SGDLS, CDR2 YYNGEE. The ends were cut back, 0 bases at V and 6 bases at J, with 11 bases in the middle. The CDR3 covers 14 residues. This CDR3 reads CASSVESLADTQYF. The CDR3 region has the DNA TGTGCCAGCAGCGTAGAAAGCCTTGCGGATACGCAGTATTTT.

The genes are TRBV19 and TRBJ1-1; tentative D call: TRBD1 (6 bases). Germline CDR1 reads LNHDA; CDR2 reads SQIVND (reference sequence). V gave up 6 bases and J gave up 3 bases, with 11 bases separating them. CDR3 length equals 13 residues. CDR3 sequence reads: CASRDREDTEAFF. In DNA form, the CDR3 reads TGTGCCAGTAGGGACAGAGAGGACACTGAAGCTTTCTTT.

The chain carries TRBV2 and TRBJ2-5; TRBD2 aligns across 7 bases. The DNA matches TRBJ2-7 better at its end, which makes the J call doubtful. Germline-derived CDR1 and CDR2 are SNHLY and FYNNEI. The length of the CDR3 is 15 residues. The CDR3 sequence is CASSDRIGGYYEQYF. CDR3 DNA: TGTGCCAGCAGTGATCGTATCGGGGGGTACTACGAGCAGTACTTC.

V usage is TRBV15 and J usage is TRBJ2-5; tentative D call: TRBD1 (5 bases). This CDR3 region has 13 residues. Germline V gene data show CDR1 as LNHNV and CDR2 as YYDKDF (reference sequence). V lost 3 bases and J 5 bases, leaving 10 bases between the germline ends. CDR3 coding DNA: TGTGCCACCAGCAGGACAGTTTTGGAGACCCAGTACTTC. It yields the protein CATSRTVLETQYF.

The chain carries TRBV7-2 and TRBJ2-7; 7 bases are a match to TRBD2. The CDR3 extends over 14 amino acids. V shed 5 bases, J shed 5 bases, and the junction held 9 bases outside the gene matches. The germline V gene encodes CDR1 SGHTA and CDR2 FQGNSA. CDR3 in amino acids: CASSPSGTSDEQYF. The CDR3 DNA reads TGTGCCAGCAGCCCCAGCGGGACTTCCGACGAGCAGTACTTC. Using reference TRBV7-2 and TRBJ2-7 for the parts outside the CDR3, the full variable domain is GAGVSQSPSNKVTEKGKDVELRCDPISGHTALYWYRQSLGQGLEFLIYFQGNSAPDKSGLPSDRFSAERTGGSVSTLTIQRTQQEDSAVYLCASSPSGTSDEQYFGPGTRLTVT.

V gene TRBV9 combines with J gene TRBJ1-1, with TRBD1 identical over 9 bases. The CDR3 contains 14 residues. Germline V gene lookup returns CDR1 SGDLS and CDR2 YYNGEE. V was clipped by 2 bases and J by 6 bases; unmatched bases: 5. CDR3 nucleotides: TGTGCCAGCAGCGTGGGACAGGGTTTCTCTGAAGCTTTCTTT. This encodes CASSVGQGFSEAFF.

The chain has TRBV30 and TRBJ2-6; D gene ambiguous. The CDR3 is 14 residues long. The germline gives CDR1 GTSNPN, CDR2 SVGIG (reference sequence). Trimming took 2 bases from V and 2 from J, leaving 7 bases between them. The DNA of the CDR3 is TGTGCCTGGAGTAGAGGCGCTGGGGCCAACGTCCTGACTTTC. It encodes CAWSRGAGANVLTF.

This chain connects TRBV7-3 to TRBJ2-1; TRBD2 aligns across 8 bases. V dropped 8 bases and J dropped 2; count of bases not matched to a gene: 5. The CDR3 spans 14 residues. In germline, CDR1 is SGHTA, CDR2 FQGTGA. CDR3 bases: TGTGCCAGCGGTTTTAGCGGGGCCTACAATGAGCAGTTCTTC. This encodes CASGFSGAYNEQFF. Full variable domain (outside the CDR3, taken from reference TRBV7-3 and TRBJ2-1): GAGVSQTPSNKVTEKGKYVELRCDPISGHTALYWYRQSLGQGPEFLIYFQGTGAADDSGLPNDRFFAVRPEGSVSTLKIQRTERGDSAVYLCASGFSGAYNEQFFGPGTRLTVL.

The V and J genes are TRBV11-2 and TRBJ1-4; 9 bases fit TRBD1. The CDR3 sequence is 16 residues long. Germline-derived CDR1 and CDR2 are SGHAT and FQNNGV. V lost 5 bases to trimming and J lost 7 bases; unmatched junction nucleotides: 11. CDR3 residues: CASSPRVTDRGEKLFF. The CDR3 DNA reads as TGTGCCAGCAGCCCCAGGGTTACGGACAGGGGTGAAAAACTGTTTTTT.

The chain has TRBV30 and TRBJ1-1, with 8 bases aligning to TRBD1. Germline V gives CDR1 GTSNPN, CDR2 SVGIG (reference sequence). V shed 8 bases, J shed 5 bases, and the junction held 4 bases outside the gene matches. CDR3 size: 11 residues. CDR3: CAGGQGTEAFF. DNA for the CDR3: TGTGCCGGTGGACAGGGAACTGAAGCTTTCTTT.

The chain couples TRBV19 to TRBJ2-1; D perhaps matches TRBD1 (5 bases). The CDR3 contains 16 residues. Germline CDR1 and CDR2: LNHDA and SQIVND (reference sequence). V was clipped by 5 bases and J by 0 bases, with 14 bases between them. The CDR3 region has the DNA TGTGCCAGTAGTTCGCCAGGGTCTAGCTCCTACAATGAGCAGTTCTTC. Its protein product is CASSSPGSSSYNEQFF.

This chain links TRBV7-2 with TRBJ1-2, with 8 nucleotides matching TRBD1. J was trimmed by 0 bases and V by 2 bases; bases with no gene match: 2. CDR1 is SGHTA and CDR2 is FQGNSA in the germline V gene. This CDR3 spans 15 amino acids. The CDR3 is CASSLQGASNYGYTF. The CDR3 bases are TGTGCCAGCAGCTTACAGGGGGCCTCTAACTATGGCTACACCTTC.

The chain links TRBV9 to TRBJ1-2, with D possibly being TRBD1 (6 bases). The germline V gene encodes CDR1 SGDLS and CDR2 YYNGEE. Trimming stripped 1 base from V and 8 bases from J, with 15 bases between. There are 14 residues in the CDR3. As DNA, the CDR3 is TGTGCCAGCAGCGTAACCGGACAGTCTGGGGGCTACACCTTC. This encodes CASSVTGQSGGYTF.